Listed here are 14 T cell receptor beta chains from one sample, sequenced in a study of sequential checkpoint blockade in melanoma. Using immunoSEQ multiplex PCR, the repertoire was profiled, and TCRdb retains in-frame clones only, with some absent. The sample includes under 20,000 clones, less than 30% of them seen just once. Described treatment: randomized to nivolumab then ipilimumab (arm A) or the reverse (arm B). The source was tumor tissue (inferred from file names), collected from a patient given nivolumab and ipilimumab in sequence. The origin of the receptors is a human donor with melanoma.

The chain uses TRBV2 and TRBJ2-2; the D call may be TRBD1 or TRBD2 (6 bases each). V lost 3 bases and J lost 0, with 11 bases in between. This CDR3 is 16 amino acids long. Per the germline V gene, CDR1 is SNHLY and CDR2 is FYNNEI. In DNA, the CDR3 is TGTGCCAGCAGTGATGCCGGGGGCGCGAACACCGGGGAGCTGTTTTTT. Its translation is CASSDAGGANTGELFF.

This clone was seen more than once but under ten times. V gene TRBV28 combines with J gene TRBJ2-5, with 11 bases identical to TRBD2. Germline loops: CDR1 MDHEN, CDR2 SYDVKM. The V and J ends lost 7 bases and 5 bases, in that order; junction bases with no gene match: 6. The CDR3 extends over 14 amino acids. In nucleotides, the CDR3 is TGTGCCAGCAAGCTTAGCGGGAGGGCGGAGACCCAGTACTTC. Protein sequence: CASKLSGRAETQYF.

This clone has a handful of counts. This chain joins TRBV7-7 and TRBJ1-2; D is unresolved. V was clipped by 5 bases and J by 0 bases, with 10 bases between them. CDR3 length equals 14 residues. CDR1 SSHAT and CDR2 FNYEAQ come from the germline V gene (reference sequence). The CDR3 nucleotides read TGTGCCAGCAGCCAAGTTGGAGCTAACTATGGCTACACCTTC. Translated, it gives CASSQVGANYGYTF.

The V gene is TRBV29-1, the J gene TRBJ2-2, with D uncertain. V was pared by 4 bases and J by 7 bases, with 10 bases between. Germline loops: CDR1 SQVTM, CDR2 ANQGSEA. The CDR3 runs to 12 residues. The CDR3 sequence is CSVALPGGELFF. As DNA, the CDR3 is TGCAGCGTTGCCCTACCCGGCGGGGAGCTGTTTTTT.

This clone was observed a few times. This chain's CDR3 is CASSRGPRIIYTDTQYF. CDR3 in DNA: TGTGCCAGCAGCCGAGGCCCCCGCATTATCTACACAGATACGCAGTATTTT. The chain uses TRBV11-3 and TRBJ2-3; D gene unclear. Germline CDR1 and CDR2: SGHNT and YENEEA. V lost 5 bases, J lost 2 bases, and 20 bases lay in between. This CDR3 has 17 residues.

The chain employs TRBV6-8 and TRBJ1-5; D gene uncertain. CDR3 size: 16 residues. In germline, CDR1 is MNHGY, CDR2 SAAAGT. Trimming pared 4 bases from V and 1 base from J, leaving 14 bases between. The CDR3 reads CASSSPSIQSNQPQHF. The CDR3 DNA is TGTGCCAGCAGTTCTCCAAGCATACAAAGCAATCAGCCCCAGCATTTT.

This clone was observed many times. The chain combines TRBV11-3 with TRBJ1-5, with a weak D call TRBD1 (5 bases). CDR1 SGHNT and CDR2 YENEEA come from the germline V gene. Trimming stripped 3 bases from V and 4 bases from J, with 13 bases between. This CDR3 has 15 amino acids. The CDR3 loop reads CASSLDLRVNQPQHF. The CDR3 DNA is TGTGCCAGCAGCTTGGACCTCAGGGTAAATCAGCCCCAGCATTTT.

DNA for the CDR3: TGTGCCAGCAGCCTTAGCGGGGCCCCCTACGAGCAGTACTTC. The encoded protein is CASSLSGAPYEQYF. The chain carries TRBV28 and TRBJ2-7, with 8 bases identical to TRBD2. The CDR3 totals 14 residues. The V segment lost 6 bases and the J segment 2 bases; nucleotides outside the gene matches: 6. Germline loops: CDR1 MDHEN, CDR2 SYDVKM.

By share of the sample, this clone is medium-sized. The genes are TRBV6-8 and TRBJ1-6; D unresolved. V was shortened by 5 bases and J by 8 bases, with 7 bases between the two germline ends. The CDR3 covers 12 residues. The germline CDR1 and CDR2 sequences are MNHGY and SAAAGT. The CDR3 nucleotides are TGTGCCAGCAGTGTAGTGGATTCACCCCTCCACTTT. Amino acid sequence: CASSVVDSPLHF.

In its sample, this clone ranks as medium-sized. CDR3 region: CASSPGQGMNTIYF. CDR3 DNA: TGTGCCAGCTCGCCGGGACAGGGAATGAACACCATATATTTT. The chain employs TRBV18 and TRBJ1-3; 9 nucleotides match TRBD1. V lost 6 bases and J lost 7; bases outside the gene matches: 7. Germline V CDR1 and CDR2: KGHSH, LQKENI. The length of the CDR3 is 14 residues.

This clone was counted a single time. The V gene is TRBV29-1, the J gene TRBJ2-2; tentatively, D is TRBD1 or TRBD2 (6 bases each). V was pared by 7 bases and J by 2 bases, with 11 bases between. CDR1 and CDR2 from the germline V gene are SQVTM and ANQGSEA. This CDR3 contains 13 residues. Written as DNA, the CDR3 is TGCAGCGCTGCCGGGGGCAACACCGGGGAGCTGTTTTTT. Translating gives CSAAGGNTGELFF.

In this sample, this clone turned up a few times. The chain links TRBV9 to TRBJ2-7, with 9 bases aligning to TRBD1. The CDR3 is made up of 13 amino acids. Losses at the gene ends were 5 bases for V and 6 bases for J; bases not matched to a gene: 6. CDR1 and CDR2 (germline): SGDLS, YYNGEE. The CDR3 reads CASSPGQGLEQYF. CDR3 sequence (DNA): TGTGCCAGCAGTCCGGGACAGGGTCTCGAGCAGTACTTC.

This clone was counted between two and nine times. The J gene is TRBJ2-3, the V gene TRBV11-3; TRBD2 matches at 11 bases. In germline, CDR1 is SGHNT, CDR2 YENEEA. V lost 2 bases, J lost 0 bases, and 7 bases stayed unmatched. The CDR3 has 18 amino acids. DNA for the CDR3: TGTGCCAGCAGCTTACGGCCTAGCGGGAGGCTAAGCACAGATACGCAGTATTTT. This translates into CASSLRPSGRLSTDTQYF.

V and J are TRBV12-5 and TRBJ2-4; no clear D. The CDR3 spans 15 residues. Trimming cost V 2 bases and J 0 bases, with 8 bases left between them. Germline CDR1 LGHNT, CDR2 FRNRAP. CDR3 nucleotides: TGTGCTAGTGGTTTGTACGAGCTAGCCAAAAACATTCAGTACTTC. Translation gives CASGLYELAKNIQYF. The full variable domain, its missing parts supplied by reference TRBV12-5 and TRBJ2-4, is DARVTQTPRHKVTEMGQEVTMRCQPILGHNTVFWYRQTMMQGLELLAYFRNRAPLDDSGMPKDRFSAEMPDATLATLKIQPSEPRDSAVYFCASGLYELAKNIQYFGAGTRLSVL.